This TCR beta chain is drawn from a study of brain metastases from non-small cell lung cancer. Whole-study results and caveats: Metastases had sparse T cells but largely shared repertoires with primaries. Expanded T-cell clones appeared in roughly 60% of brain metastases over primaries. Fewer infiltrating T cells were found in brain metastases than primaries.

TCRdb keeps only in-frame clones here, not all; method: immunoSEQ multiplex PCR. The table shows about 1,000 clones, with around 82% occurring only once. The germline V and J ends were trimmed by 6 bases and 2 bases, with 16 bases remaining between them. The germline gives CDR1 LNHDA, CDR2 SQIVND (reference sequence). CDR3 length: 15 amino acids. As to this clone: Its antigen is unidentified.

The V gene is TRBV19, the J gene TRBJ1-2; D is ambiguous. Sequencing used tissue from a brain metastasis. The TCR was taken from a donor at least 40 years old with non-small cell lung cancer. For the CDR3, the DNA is TGTGCCAGTAGCCAATTCGCCCTGGACAACTATGGCTACACCTTC. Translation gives CASSQFALDNYGYTF.